One and the same sample provided the 29 T cell receptor beta chains below, sequenced in a study of human T cells and chemical hapten exposure. TCRdb ran MiXCR on the RACE reads and lists one entry per CDR3 protein. The sample carries 350,000 to 450,000 distinct CDR3 sequences, roughly 5% recorded once. Documented time point: pre-sensitization, week 0. Treatment meaning: therapeutic diphenylcyclopropenone sensitization with weekly scalp DPC. The sample in question was whole blood, obtained in connection with sensitization to the hapten diphenylcyclopropenone (DPC). These receptors were collected from a woman in her fifties or sixties with alopecia areata. Some clones in this sample may be carry-over from other donors' samples.

This clonotype was seen at least ten times. The chain combines TRBV5-5 with TRBJ2-7, with D maybe TRBD1 (7 bases). V was clipped by 0 bases and J by 4 bases, with 11 bases between them. This CDR3 comprises 14 residues. Germline values: CDR1 SGHKS, CDR2 YYEKEE (reference sequence). In DNA form, the CDR3 reads TGTGCCAGCAGCTTGGTTGCAGGGGGGTACGAGCAGTACTTC. It yields the protein CASSLVAGGYEQYF.

At least ten counts were recorded for this clonotype. The genes are TRBV6-2 or TRBV6-3 and TRBJ2-1, with TRBD1 as a possible D gene (7 bases). The germline V and J ends were trimmed by 6 bases and 9 bases, with 18 bases remaining between them. The CDR3 sequence is 14 residues long. Germline-derived CDR1 and CDR2 are MNHEY and SVGEGT. The CDR3 nucleotides are TGTGCCAGCAGCCTACAGGGGACTCTCGGTGAGCAGTTCTTC. This codes for CASSLQGTLGEQFF.

This clonotype was observed many times. The rearrangement uses TRBV7-9 and TRBJ1-2; D unresolved. Germline V gene lookup returns CDR1 SEHNR and CDR2 FQNEAQ (reference sequence). The CDR3 is 13 residues long. Trimming stripped 3 bases from V and 2 bases from J, with 7 bases between. Here the CDR3 DNA reads TGTGCCAGCAGCTTTGCAGAAAACTATGGCTACACCTTC. Its protein product is CASSFAENYGYTF. Looking up the rest from reference TRBV7-9 and TRBJ1-2 gives the full variable domain: DTGVSQNPRHKITKRGQNVTFRCDPISEHNRLYWYRQTLGQGPEFLTYFQNEAQLEKSRLLSDRFSAERPKGSFSTLEIQRTEQGDSAMYLCASSFAENYGYTFGSGTRLTVV.

This clonotype was observed at least ten times. The genes are TRBV6-6 and TRBJ1-6; D remains ambiguous. The CDR3 runs to 13 residues. The V gene's germline CDR1 is MNHNY and CDR2 SVGAGI (reference sequence). Deletions cut 10 bases from V and 5 bases from J, with 12 bases between. Here the CDR3 reads CATFGLDNSPLHF. CDR3 bases: TGTGCCACCTTTGGGCTGGATAATTCACCCCTCCACTTT.

The rearrangement links TRBV20-1 to TRBJ2-3; D gene unclear. The CDR3 length is 11 residues. Deletions cut 6 bases from V and 2 bases from J, with 6 bases between. The V gene's germline CDR1 is DFQATT and CDR2 SNEGSKA (reference sequence). The CDR3: CSAPFTDTQYF. As DNA, the CDR3 is TGCAGTGCACCGTTCACAGATACGCAGTATTTT.

This clonotype showed up many times. The chain's CDR3 is CASSDAGGSNEQYF. The CDR3 nucleotides read TGTGCCAGCAGTGATGCGGGAGGATCTAACGAGCAGTACTTC. V gene TRBV25-1 combines with J gene TRBJ2-7; 8 bases match TRBD2. V trimming: 3 bases; J trimming: 5 bases; junction bases outside the gene matches: 6. Germline V gene sequence: CDR1 MGHDK, CDR2 SYGVNS. This CDR3 is built from 14 residues.

This clonotype was counted at least ten times. The rearrangement uses TRBV5-1 and TRBJ1-5; D is unresolved. V was pared by 0 bases and J by 9 bases, with 16 bases between. The CDR3 length is 15 residues. CDR1 is SGHRS, CDR2 YFSETQ, per germline. The CDR3 region has the DNA TGCGCCAGCAGCTTGGTTCCGGGTCCCCGAGGGCCCCAGCATTTT. Its protein is CASSLVPGPRGPQHF.

This clonotype was counted only a few times. A junction end diverges from the germline sequence, so it may reflect a read error. The chain is built from TRBV7-2 and TRBJ2-5, with D possibly being TRBD1 (6 bases). The CDR3 is 14 residues long. Germline V gene sequence: CDR1 SGHTA, CDR2 FQGNSA. CDR3 in DNA: TGTGCCAGCAGCTCAGGGACACTCCAGGAGATCCAGTACTTC. This codes for CASSSGTLQEIQYF.

This clonotype has a handful of counts. V usage is TRBV4-3 and J usage is TRBJ1-4; a possible D gene is TRBD1 (5 bases). V gave up 0 bases and J gave up 5 bases, with 13 bases separating them. The CDR3 contains 16 residues. Germline CDR1 reads LGHNA; CDR2 reads YSLEER. CDR3 protein: CASSQDPGTVNEKLFF. The CDR3 region has the DNA TGCGCCAGCAGCCAAGATCCGGGGACGGTCAATGAAAAACTGTTTTTT.

This clonotype appeared many times. The rearrangement uses TRBV5-5 and TRBJ2-3, with no clear D. The CDR3 covers 12 residues. Trimming cost V 1 base and J 4 bases, with 4 bases left between them. In germline, CDR1 is SGHKS, CDR2 YYEKEE (reference sequence). DNA for the CDR3: TGTGCCAGCAGCTTGTACGCAGATACGCAGTATTTT. Protein sequence: CASSLYADTQYF. Complete variable domain (other parts from reference TRBV5-5 and TRBJ2-3): DAGVTQSPTHLIKTRGQQVTLRCSPISGHKSVSWYQQVLGQGPQFIFQYYEKEERGRGNFPDRFSARQFPNYSSELNVNALLLGDSALYLCASSLYADTQYFGPGTRLTVL.

This clonotype was recorded many times. V and J are TRBV5-1 and TRBJ2-6, with 11 bases fitting TRBD2. The CDR3 totals 18 residues. CDR1 is SGHRS and CDR2 is YFSETQ in the germline V gene. Trimming removed 6 bases from V and 3 bases from J; junction bases left unmatched: 11. For the CDR3, the DNA is TGCGCCAGCACCTCCACTAGCGGGGGACTAAGTGGGGCCAACGTCCTGACTTTC. The encoded protein is CASTSTSGGLSGANVLTF.

This clonotype was observed at least ten times. This chain links TRBV20-1 with TRBJ2-7; 8 nucleotides agree with TRBD1. V was clipped by 4 bases and J by 3 bases; unmatched bases: 5. The CDR3 contains 13 residues. Germline CDR1 DFQATT, CDR2 SNEGSKA (reference sequence). Here the CDR3 reads CSATPDRGYEQYF. CDR3 DNA sequence: TGCAGTGCTACGCCTGACAGGGGCTACGAGCAGTACTTC.

The chain has TRBV6-6 and TRBJ1-1; 10 bases agree with TRBD1. Germline V CDR1 and CDR2: MNHNY, SVGAGI (reference sequence). Trimming at V came to 5 bases and at J to 4 bases, leaving 4 bases not matched to a gene. This CDR3 is 14 amino acids long. CDR3: CASSTTGGITEAFF. The CDR3 DNA reads as TGTGCCAGCAGTACGACAGGGGGCATCACTGAAGCTTTCTTT.

This clonotype was observed a handful of times. V gene TRBV12-3 or TRBV12-4 combines with J gene TRBJ1-1; D may be TRBD1 (5 bases). Trimming stripped 5 bases from V and 3 bases from J, with 25 bases between. The CDR3 totals 18 residues. CDR3 coding DNA: TGTGCCAGCAGTCCAAACCACGGACGGACTAGAGGGGACACTGAAGCTTTCTTT. Its translation is CASSPNHGRTRGDTEAFF.

About this clonotype itself: This sequence may be a read error, since a much larger clone differs from it by one base. The chain couples TRBV6-5 to TRBJ1-2, with unresolved D. CDR1 and CDR2 from the germline V gene are MNHEY and SVGAGI. This CDR3 has 14 residues. The CDR3 here is CASRPTMGNYDYTF. The CDR3 bases are TGTGCCAGCAGGCCTACGATGGGGAACTATGACTACACCTTC.

The sample holds many counts of this clonotype. The chain uses TRBV7-9 and TRBJ2-1; 11 nucleotides agree with TRBD2. Germline assignment: CDR1 SEHNR and CDR2 FQNEAQ (reference sequence). The CDR3 consists of 17 residues. The junction had 15 bases not matched to a gene; V was cut back by 5 bases and J by 9 bases. The CDR3 DNA follows: TGTGCCAGCAGCACCCCCCTCGGGATAGCGGGAGGGGGTGAGCAGTTCTTC. This encodes CASSTPLGIAGGGEQFF.

This clonotype has only a few counts. The chain is built from TRBV6-5 and TRBJ2-5; the match to TRBD2 covers 7 bases. Germline trimming cut 6 bases from V and 1 base from J; bases unmatched to any gene: 5. Germline assignment: CDR1 MNHEY and CDR2 SVGAGI. The CDR3 runs to 14 residues. Here the CDR3 reads CASRGGWAQETQYF. The DNA of the CDR3 is TGTGCCAGCAGGGGGGGGTGGGCCCAAGAGACCCAGTACTTC.

This clonotype was observed many times. V gene TRBV6-6 combines with J gene TRBJ1-1; 8 positions agree with TRBD1. V gave up 6 bases and J gave up 5 bases; unmatched junction bases: 8. Germline CDR1 and CDR2: MNHNY and SVGAGI (reference sequence). The CDR3 length is 14 residues. As DNA, the CDR3 is TGTGCCAGCAGCGCGACAGGGGCCAAGACTGAAGCTTTCTTT. This codes for CASSATGAKTEAFF.

This clonotype has more than one count but fewer than ten. This chain uses TRBV5-1 with TRBJ2-5, with D possibly matching TRBD2 (6 bases). Germline V gene data show CDR1 as SGHRS and CDR2 as YFSETQ. The CDR3 has 13 amino acids. V was pared by 7 bases and J by 5 bases, with 15 bases between. The CDR3 sequence: CASQEGQSETQYF. The CDR3 nucleotides are TGCGCCAGCCAGGAGGGGCAATCTGAGACCCAGTACTTC.

This clonotype came up a few times. CDR3 sequence (DNA): TGTGCCATCAGTCCGGACAGGGATACTTCACCCCTCCACTTT. Translating gives CAISPDRDTSPLHF. The chain carries TRBV10-3 and TRBJ1-6, with 8 positions matching TRBD1. The V gene's germline CDR1 is ENHRY and CDR2 SYGVKD. The CDR3 has 14 residues. After removal of 5 bases from V and 9 bases from J, the junction contained 6 bases not matched to a gene.

The chain is built from TRBV27 and TRBJ1-5, with D possibly matching TRBD1 (5 bases). This CDR3 comprises 13 residues. Germline lookup yields CDR1 MNHEY and CDR2 SMNVEV (reference sequence). Deletions cut 3 bases from V and 7 bases from J, with 10 bases between. The CDR3 nucleotides read TGTGCCAGCAGTTTGAGTGACAGACAGCCCCAGCATTTT. Translated: CASSLSDRQPQHF.

The V and J genes are TRBV6-5 and TRBJ1-2, with D possibly being TRBD1 (6 bases). V shed 6 bases and J shed 4 bases, with 9 bases lying between them. CDR3 length: 12 residues. Germline values: CDR1 MNHEY, CDR2 SVGAGI. The CDR3 loop is CASRATGYGYTF. The DNA for the CDR3 is TGTGCCAGCAGGGCGACAGGCTATGGCTACACCTTC.

This chain uses TRBV12-5 with TRBJ1-5, with D tentatively TRBD1 (5 bases). CDR3 length: 13 amino acids. Germline-derived CDR1 and CDR2 are LGHNT and FRNRAP. Trimming cost V 8 bases and J 1 base, with 9 bases left between them. The CDR3 nucleotides read TGTGCTAGTTGTGGGGGAAGCAATCAGCCCCAGCATTTT. Its translation is CASCGGSNQPQHF.

The sample holds many counts of this clonotype. The chain couples TRBV6-5 to TRBJ2-1; either TRBD1 or TRBD2 may fit D (6 bases each). Germline V gene data show CDR1 as MNHEY and CDR2 as SVGAGI. V dropped 2 bases and J dropped 10 bases, with 12 bases sitting between them. The CDR3 contains 13 residues. As DNA, the CDR3 is TGTGCCAGCAGTTACAATGGCGGGACAGAGCAGTTCTTC. Protein sequence: CASSYNGGTEQFF.

This clonotype was detected ten times or more. The chain couples TRBV12-5 to TRBJ2-3; D could derive from TRBD1 or TRBD2 (5 bases each). The germline V and J ends were trimmed by 6 bases and 0 bases, with 13 bases remaining between them. Germline V gives CDR1 LGHNT, CDR2 FRNRAP. This CDR3 contains 15 residues. The CDR3 loop is CASGLGEGSTDTQYF. In DNA form, the CDR3 reads TGTGCTAGTGGCCTGGGTGAGGGGAGCACAGATACGCAGTATTTT. The full variable domain, in which reference TRBV12-5 and TRBJ2-3 provide the parts outside the CDR3, is DARVTQTPRHKVTEMGQEVTMRCQPILGHNTVFWYRQTMMQGLELLAYFRNRAPLDDSGMPKDRFSAEMPDATLATLKIQPSEPRDSAVYFCASGLGEGSTDTQYFGPGTRLTVL.

V gene TRBV7-2 combines with J gene TRBJ2-3; 11 bases agree with TRBD2. V lost 4 bases, J lost 3 bases, and 3 bases stayed unmatched. The CDR3 is 15 amino acids. Germline V CDR1 and CDR2: SGHTA, FQGNSA. CDR3 DNA: TGTGCCAGCAGCTCTAGCGGGGGGAAGACAGATACGCAGTATTTT. This codes for CASSSSGGKTDTQYF.

The chain uses TRBV3-1 and TRBJ2-7; D gene unclear. This CDR3 has 18 residues. Trimming shortened V by 0 bases and J by 2 bases, and 20 bases separated the two germline ends. Per the germline V gene, CDR1 is LGHDT and CDR2 is YNNKEL (reference sequence). DNA for the CDR3: TGTGCCAGCAGCCAAGATTCCGGAGTAGTCTCACACGCCTACGAGCAGTACTTC. Protein sequence: CASSQDSGVVSHAYEQYF.

V is TRBV6-6 and J is TRBJ2-1; 10 nucleotides agree with TRBD2. Germline CDR1 and CDR2: MNHNY and SVGAGI (reference sequence). The CDR3 runs 14 residues. V trimming: 11 bases; J trimming: 6 bases; junction bases outside the gene matches: 10. CDR3 coding DNA: TGTGCCGGGGGAACTAGCGGGGCTACCAATGAGCAGTTCTTC. Residues: CAGGTSGATNEQFF.

The table lists this clonotype with many counts. The DNA of the CDR3 is TGTGCCAGCAGCTTAGCGCAAGGGAGCAGGGGGCGGACTGAAGCTTTCTTT. Translation: CASSLAQGSRGRTEAFF. This chain connects TRBV7-9 to TRBJ1-1; TRBD1 matches 8 bases. Per the germline V gene, CDR1 is SEHNR and CDR2 is FQNEAQ (reference sequence). The CDR3 loop spans 17 amino acids. Losses at the gene ends were 0 bases for V and 5 bases for J; bases not matched to a gene: 11.